This is a list of T cell receptor beta chains from one sample in a study of cytomegalovirus exposure and HLA in healthy donors. Sequencing used immunoSEQ multiplex PCR; TCRdb keeps in-frame clones, though not all of them. Found here are about 200,000 clones, about 79% of them singletons; the top ten hold roughly 0.098%. The specimen sequenced was PBMCs. All receptors derive from a boy aged 2-15 years in good health and CMV-seronegative. CDR3s include the opening cysteine and the closing phenylalanine or tryptophan. A D gene is named only where the DNA matches it firmly. Clone sizes are given selectively: once, few, many, or a class where the clone is expanded.

D,size,J,V,CDR3,DNA
.,.,TRBJ1-1,TRBV5-1,CASSPQGLNTEAFF,TGCGCCAGCAGCCCTCAGGGATTGAACACTGAAGCTTTCTTT
.,.,TRBJ2-7,TRBV6-5,CAKGDYYSYEQYF,TGTGCTAAGGGGGATTACTACTCCTACGAGCAGTACTTC
TRBD1,.,TRBJ2-4,TRBV13,CASSFRGVLTGPTGGNIQYF,TGTGCCAGCAGCTTTCGGGGTGTACTCACGGGACCGACAGGGGGTAACATTCAGTACTTC
.,.,TRBJ2-7,TRBV20-1,CSASRTYEQYF,TGCAGTGCTTCGCGGACCTACGAGCAGTACTTC
TRBD2,.,TRBJ2-1,TRBV27,CASSFSTPLLAGAPNEQFF,TGCGCCAGCAGTTTCTCCACCCCATTACTAGCGGGGGCTCCCAATGAGCAGTTCTTC
.,.,TRBJ1-5,TRBV10-2,CASSESGEWPPQHF,TGCGCCAGCAGTGAGTCAGGAGAGTGGCCGCCCCAGCATTTT
.,few,TRBJ1-3,TRBV5-6,CASSSEYSSGNTIYF,TGTGCCAGCAGCTCAGAATACAGCTCTGGAAACACCATATATTTT
.,.,TRBJ2-5,TRBV6-6,CASSYLTRGETQYF,TGTGCCAGCAGTTACTTAACACGGGGAGAGACCCAGTACTTC
.,.,TRBJ1-4,TRBV4-1,CASSRIQGTYEKLFF,TGCGCCAGCAGCCGCATACAGGGAACATATGAAAAACTGTTTTTT
.,few,TRBJ1-2,TRBV7-2,CASSARVGAYGYTF,TGTGCCAGCAGCGCCCGCGTGGGGGCCTATGGCTACACCTTC
.,once,TRBJ2-7,TRBV6-1,CASSERGISYEQYF,TGTGCCAGCAGTGAAAGAGGGATTTCCTACGAGCAGTACTTC
.,.,TRBJ1-1,TRBV7-2,CASSRGGAMRAFF,TGTGCCAGCAGCCGGGGGGGGGCGATGAGAGCTTTCTTT
.,.,TRBJ2-6,TRBV9,CASSPRGGGLAGANVLTF,TGTGCCAGCAGCCCCCGTGGGGGGGGGCTTGCTGGGGCCAACGTCCTGACTTTC
.,.,TRBJ2-3,TRBV7-2,CASSFASSADTQYF,TGTGCCAGCAGCTTTGCTTCCTCGGCAGATACGCAGTATTTT
TRBD1,.,TRBJ1-2,TRBV2,CASRGDGTVYGYTF,TGTGCCAGCAGGGGGGATGGGACAGTCTATGGCTACACCTTC
.,.,TRBJ1-6,TRBV5-4,CASSSDSKNSPLHF,TGTGCCAGCAGTTCCGACAGTAAAAATTCACCCCTCCACTTT
TRBD1,.,TRBJ2-5,TRBV6-6,CASSYSNGQGKETQYF,TGTGCCAGCAGTTACTCGAACGGACAGGGAAAAGAGACCCAGTACTTC
.,few,TRBJ1-2,TRBV6-1,CASSVLDPGVYGYTF,TGTGCCAGCAGCGTACTTGATCCCGGAGTCTATGGCTACACCTTC
.,.,TRBJ1-5,TRBV30,CAWSVRPEGRRNQPQHF,TGTGCCTGGAGTGTACGGCCCGAGGGCCGGCGCAATCAGCCCCAGCATTTT
TRBD1,few,TRBJ1-2,TRBV11-2,CASSSGQGYGYTF,TGTGCCAGCAGCTCCGGACAGGGCTATGGCTACACCTTC
TRBD1,.,TRBJ2-7,TRBV14,CASSESKGTGIDEQYF,TGTGCCAGCAGCGAAAGCAAAGGGACAGGGATCGACGAGCAGTACTTC
.,few,TRBJ1-6,TRBV2,CASSEGGSSYNSPLHF,TGTGCCAGCAGTGAGGGAGGTAGCTCCTATAATTCACCCCTCCACTTT
.,.,TRBJ1-5,TRBV5-1,CASSLEGVRNQPQHF,TGCGCCAGCAGCTTGGAGGGGGTCAGGAATCAGCCCCAGCATTTT
TRBD1,.,TRBJ2-3,TRBV27,CAARGTGRLTDTQYF,TGTGCCGCCAGAGGGACAGGGCGTCTCACAGATACGCAGTATTTT
.,.,TRBJ2-7,TRBV19,CASSPGGVYEQYF,TGTGCCAGTAGTCCTGGCGGAGTATACGAGCAGTACTTC
.,.,TRBJ1-2,TRBV7-8,CASSPQGTANYGYTF,TGTGCCAGCAGCCCGCAGGGGACGGCTAACTATGGCTACACCTTC
.,.,TRBJ2-3,TRBV18,CASSQDKVTDTQYF,TGTGCCAGCTCACAGGACAAGGTCACAGATACGCAGTATTTT
.,few,TRBJ2-5,TRBV7-2,CASSLRGIKVEETQYF,TGTGCCAGCAGCTTAAGGGGGATCAAAGTTGAAGAGACCCAGTACTTC
.,.,TRBJ2-3,TRBV5-4,CASSQDIADGAFPDTQYF,TGCGCCAGCAGCCAAGATATAGCGGACGGGGCCTTCCCAGATACGCAGTATTTT
TRBD2,.,TRBJ2-3,TRBV7-3,CASSLRGRGGTDTQYF,TGTGCCAGCAGCTTACGAGGACGGGGGGGCACAGATACGCAGTATTTT
TRBD1,.,TRBJ2-7,TRBV4-2,CASSQGQGTSYEQYF,TGTGCCAGCAGCCAAGGACAGGGGACTTCCTACGAGCAGTACTTC
.,.,TRBJ2-2,TRBV4-3,CASSQGRGSGNTGELFF,TGCGCCAGCAGCCAAGGAAGGGGATCAGGAAACACCGGGGAGCTGTTTTTT
TRBD1,.,TRBJ1-4,TRBV27,CASRRSGQGFANEKLFF,TGTGCCAGCAGGCGTTCGGGACAGGGATTTGCTAATGAAAAACTGTTTTTT
TRBD1,.,TRBJ2-7,TRBV29-1,CSVSGTGVNEQYF,TGCAGCGTATCCGGGACAGGGGTTAACGAGCAGTACTTC
TRBD1,.,TRBJ1-5,TRBV7-2,CASSLVGTGKLGQPQHF,TGTGCCAGCAGCTTAGTTGGGACAGGGAAGTTGGGTCAGCCCCAGCATTTT
.,.,TRBJ1-1,TRBV29-1,CSVGTVLNTEAFF,TGCAGCGTTGGAACAGTACTGAACACTGAAGCTTTCTTT
.,.,TRBJ1-1,TRBV5-1,CASTPNLGSFTEAFF,TGCGCCAGCACCCCGAATTTGGGGAGCTTCACTGAAGCTTTCTTT
.,.,TRBJ1-2,TRBV4-3,CASSQAQGGDYGYTF,TGCGCCAGCAGCCAAGCGCAGGGAGGGGACTATGGCTACACCTTC
TRBD2,.,TRBJ2-5,TRBV9,CASSAILAGQETQYF,TGTGCCAGCAGCGCCATACTAGCGGGCCAAGAGACCCAGTACTTC
TRBD1,few,TRBJ1-1,TRBV5-5,CASSLTGGENTEAFF,TGTGCCAGCAGCTTAACAGGGGGCGAAAACACTGAAGCTTTCTTT
.,.,TRBJ1-3,TRBV10-3,CAITRLPDSGNTIYF,TGTGCCATCACGAGGCTTCCTGACTCTGGAAACACCATATATTTT
TRBD1,.,TRBJ1-6,TRBV6-1,CASSAQGRNSPLHF,TGTGCCAGCAGTGCACAGGGGAGGAATTCACCCCTCCACTTT
.,.,TRBJ1-2,TRBV5-1,CASSLIGEVNGYTF,TGCGCCAGCAGCTTGATCGGGGAGGTAAATGGCTACACCTTC
.,once,TRBJ1-6,TRBV7-2,CASSLTTGSGSPLHF,TGTGCCAGCAGCTTAACTACAGGGTCGGGTTCACCCCTCCACTTT
.,.,TRBJ2-3,TRBV7-2,CASSPVIADTQYF,TGTGCCAGCAGCCCGGTAATTGCAGATACGCAGTATTTT
TRBD1,.,TRBJ2-5,TRBV5-1,CASSLVRGQETQYF,TGCGCCAGCAGCTTGGTCAGGGGGCAAGAGACCCAGTACTTC
TRBD2,.,TRBJ2-1,TRBV5-4,CATYLAGGPNEQFF,TGTGCCACCTACTTAGCGGGGGGGCCTAATGAGCAGTTCTTC
TRBD1,few,TRBJ1-5,TRBV7-2,CASSEGQGYQPQHF,TGTGCCAGCAGCGAGGGACAGGGGTATCAGCCCCAGCATTTT
TRBD2,.,TRBJ2-5,TRBV10-3,CAISESGGDREETQYF,TGTGCCATCAGTGAGTCGGGGGGGGACCGAGAAGAGACCCAGTACTTC
TRBD1,.,TRBJ1-2,TRBV7-2,CASSLGGTGNYGYTF,TGTGCCAGCAGCTTAGGGGGGACAGGAAACTATGGCTACACCTTC
.,.,TRBJ2-3,TRBV27,CASSSEGENTDTQYF,TGTGCCAGCAGTTCCGAGGGGGAGAACACAGATACGCAGTATTTT
.,.,TRBJ1-2,TRBV20-1,CSAAGGGGYTF,TGCAGTGCCGCCGGGGGGGGAGGCTACACCTTC